These 18 T cell receptor beta chains were sequenced from one sample in a study of blood T cell repertoires in COVID-19. Using immunoSEQ multiplex PCR, the repertoire was profiled, and TCRdb retains in-frame clones only, with some absent. This sample carries about 120,000 clones, 70% to 90% of them seen once, and the ten largest clones take 3.9%. Sample: peripheral blood. These receptors came from a man in his sixties with acute or convalescent COVID-19.

The chain uses TRBV9 and TRBJ2-2; possible D gene TRBD2, 6 bases. There are 15 residues in the CDR3. Germline V lookup: CDR1 SGDLS, CDR2 YYNGEE. V lost 3 bases, J lost 5 bases, and 14 bases lay in between. CDR3 residues: CASSARDPPTGELFF. DNA for the CDR3: TGTGCCAGCAGCGCGCGGGACCCACCAACCGGGGAGCTGTTTTTT.

V gene TRBV12-3 or TRBV12-4 combines with J gene TRBJ2-1, with D maybe TRBD2 (5 bases). Trimming pared 6 bases from V and 8 bases from J, leaving 14 bases between. This CDR3 contains 13 residues. The CDR3 loop reads CASRSDGKDEQFF. The CDR3 DNA follows: TGTGCCAGCAGGTCGGACGGGAAGGATGAGCAGTTCTTC.

The chain employs TRBV28 and TRBJ1-5; D may be TRBD1 (5 bases). V was trimmed by 2 bases and J by 7 bases, leaving 12 bases between them. Germline-derived CDR1 and CDR2 are MDHEN and SYDVKM. The CDR3 extends over 14 amino acids. This CDR3 reads CASSLRRGGQPQHF. The CDR3 DNA reads TGTGCCAGCAGTTTACGGAGGGGTGGCCAGCCCCAGCATTTT. Combining the CDR3 with reference TRBV28 and TRBJ1-5 gives the whole variable domain DVKVTQSSRYLVKRTGEKVFLECVQDMDHENMFWYRQDPGLGLRLIYFSYDVKMKEKGDIPEGYSVSREKKERFSLILESASTNQTSMYLCASSLRRGGQPQHFGDGTRLSIL.

The rearrangement links TRBV28 to TRBJ2-7; D unresolved. The CDR3 totals 13 residues. Trimming shortened V by 5 bases and J by 1 base, and 9 bases separated the two germline ends. The germline V gene has CDR1 MDHEN and CDR2 SYDVKM. The CDR3 reads CASSVDTSYEQYF. The CDR3 nucleotides read TGTGCCAGCAGTGTCGACACTTCCTACGAGCAGTACTTC.

V usage is TRBV7-9 and J usage is TRBJ2-7, with no clear D. V was clipped by 3 bases and J by 2 bases, with 5 bases between them. The CDR3 spans 12 residues. Germline values: CDR1 SEHNR, CDR2 FQNEAQ (reference sequence). Here the CDR3 reads CASSFFAYEQYF. The CDR3 DNA sequence: TGTGCCAGCAGCTTTTTCGCCTACGAGCAGTACTTC.

The V gene is TRBV2, the J gene TRBJ2-7; the D gene is possibly TRBD1 (5 bases). Between the trimmed V and J ends, which lost 6 bases and 3 bases, there was a span of 6 bases. There are 11 residues in the CDR3. Germline V lookup: CDR1 SNHLY, CDR2 FYNNEI. The CDR3 DNA sequence: TGTGCCAGCAGAACAGGCTACGAGCAGTACTTC. This translates into CASRTGYEQYF.

This clone is a singleton in its sample. The chain carries TRBV6-6 and TRBJ2-2, with TRBD1 matching over 8 bases. This CDR3 comprises 17 residues. CDR1 is MNHNY, CDR2 SVGAGI, per germline (reference sequence). V gave up 6 bases and J gave up 0 bases; unmatched junction bases: 9. CDR3 coding DNA: TGTGCCAGCAGACGACAGGGGCCCGTTGCGAACACCGGGGAGCTGTTTTTT. It translates to CASRRQGPVANTGELFF.

This clone was recorded once. The chain uses TRBV5-8 and TRBJ2-1, with D tentatively TRBD1 (6 bases). The CDR3 extends over 16 amino acids. Trimming removed 5 bases from V and 0 bases from J, with 15 bases in between. Germline V gives CDR1 SGHTS, CDR2 YDEGEE. The CDR3 protein is CASRAFRDNSYNEQFF. CDR3 bases: TGTGCCAGCAGGGCTTTCCGGGACAACTCCTACAATGAGCAGTTCTTC.

The chain is built from TRBV7-2 and TRBJ2-5; TRBD2 matches 7 bases. V shed 0 bases and J 5 bases; nucleotides not matched to a gene: 3. CDR1 SGHTA and CDR2 FQGNSA come from the germline V gene. The CDR3 totals 14 residues. The CDR3 DNA sequence: TGTGCCAGCAGCTTAGCGCGGGAGTCGGAGACCCAGTACTTC. The encoded protein is CASSLARESETQYF.

The V gene is TRBV12-3 or TRBV12-4, the J gene TRBJ1-2, with 8 bases fitting TRBD1. The CDR3 is 13 residues long. After removal of 6 bases from V and 6 bases from J, the junction contained 6 bases not matched to a gene. CDR3 protein: CASRWTGTNGYTF. The CDR3 DNA is TGTGCCAGCAGGTGGACAGGGACAAATGGCTACACCTTC.

V usage is TRBV6-5 and J usage is TRBJ1-2; D uncertain. The CDR3 runs to 14 residues. Germline loops: CDR1 MNHEY, CDR2 SVGAGI. The V gene lost 6 bases and the J gene lost 6 bases, with 17 bases spanning the gap. CDR3 DNA sequence: TGTGCCAGCAGAACCGTGGCAGTCACAAATGGCTACACCTTC. Translation gives CASRTVAVTNGYTF.

The chain joins TRBV28 to TRBJ2-7, with D possibly matching TRBD2 (5 bases). V lost 11 bases and J 7 bases, leaving 15 bases between the germline ends. Germline V gene data show CDR1 as MDHEN and CDR2 as SYDVKM. The CDR3 covers 11 residues. In nucleotides, the CDR3 is TGTGCCTCGGGGAAGGGAAGGGAGCAGTACTTC. It is translated as CASGKGREQYF.

The chain has TRBV19 and TRBJ1-5, with D unclear. The CDR3 sequence is 14 residues long. Trimming cost V 3 bases and J 4 bases, with 10 bases left between them. Germline V CDR1 and CDR2: LNHDA, SQIVND (reference sequence). CDR3 residues: CASSIYSVNQPQHF. CDR3 nucleotides: TGTGCCAGTAGTATTTACAGTGTAAATCAGCCCCAGCATTTT.

This chain joins TRBV5-1 and TRBJ2-2, with 7 nucleotides matching TRBD2. The ends lost 4 bases at V and 8 bases at J; junction bases unmatched: 11. The CDR3 runs 15 residues. CDR1 and CDR2 from the germline V gene are SGHRS and YFSETQ. The CDR3 DNA is TGCGCCAGCAGCACCCGGGAGGTGATAGCTGGGGAGCTGTTTTTT. Translated, it gives CASSTREVIAGELFF.

This chain connects TRBV19 to TRBJ2-5; D is unresolved. The CDR3 has 14 amino acids. V lost 3 bases and J lost 3, with 11 bases in between. CDR1 LNHDA and CDR2 SQIVND come from the germline V gene (reference sequence). The CDR3 DNA sequence: TGTGCCAGTAGTATTTCGGTGACTGAAGAGACCCAGTACTTC. The encoded protein is CASSISVTEETQYF.

The chain uses TRBV28 and TRBJ1-5; D may be TRBD1 (6 bases). The germline V and J ends were trimmed by 10 bases and 5 bases, with 18 bases remaining between them. In germline, CDR1 is MDHEN, CDR2 SYDVKM. The CDR3 extends over 14 amino acids. CDR3 bases: TGTGCCACCCTTCGGCAGGGGCGATATCAGCCCCAGCATTTT. Translation: CATLRQGRYQPQHF. The full variable domain, its missing parts supplied by reference TRBV28 and TRBJ1-5, is DVKVTQSSRYLVKRTGEKVFLECVQDMDHENMFWYRQDPGLGLRLIYFSYDVKMKEKGDIPEGYSVSREKKERFSLILESASTNQTSMYLCATLRQGRYQPQHFGDGTRLSIL.

The chain recombines TRBV2 with TRBJ2-5; 15 bases line up with TRBD2. Losses at the gene ends were 5 bases for V and 9 bases for J; bases not matched to a gene: 13. The CDR3 length is 17 residues. Germline V CDR1 and CDR2: SNHLY, FYNNEI. CDR3 nucleotides: TGTGCCAGCAGTTTCCAGGGACTAGCGGGAGGCTCCGGGGCCCAGTACTTC. Its translation is CASSFQGLAGGSGAQYF.

V usage is TRBV10-3 and J usage is TRBJ2-3, with 7 nucleotides matching TRBD2. Germline values: CDR1 ENHRY, CDR2 SYGVKD. Trimming removed 10 bases from V and 1 base from J; junction bases left unmatched: 8. This CDR3 spans 14 amino acids. CDR3 residues: CATGAGVGTDTQYF. CDR3 nucleotide sequence: TGTGCCACCGGGGCGGGAGTGGGCACAGATACGCAGTATTTT.